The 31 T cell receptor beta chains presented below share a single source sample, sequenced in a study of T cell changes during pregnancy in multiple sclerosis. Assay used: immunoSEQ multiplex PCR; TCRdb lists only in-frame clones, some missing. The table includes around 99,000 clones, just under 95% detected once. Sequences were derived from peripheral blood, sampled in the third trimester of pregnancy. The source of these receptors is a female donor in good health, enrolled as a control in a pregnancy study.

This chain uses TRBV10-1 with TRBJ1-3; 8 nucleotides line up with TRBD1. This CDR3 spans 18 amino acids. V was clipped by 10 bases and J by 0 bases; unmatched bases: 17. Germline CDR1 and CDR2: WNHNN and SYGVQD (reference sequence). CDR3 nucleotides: TGCGCCATCTTCGTTAACCGGGACAGGAGGAGCTCTGGAAACACCATATATTTT. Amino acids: CAIFVNRDRRSSGNTIYF.

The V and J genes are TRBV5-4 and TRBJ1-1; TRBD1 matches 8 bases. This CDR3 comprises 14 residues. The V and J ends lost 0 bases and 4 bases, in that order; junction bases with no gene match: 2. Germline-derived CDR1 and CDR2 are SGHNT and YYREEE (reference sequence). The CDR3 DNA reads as TGTGCCAGCAGCTTGGACAGGGGGGTCACTGAAGCTTTCTTT. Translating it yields CASSLDRGVTEAFF.

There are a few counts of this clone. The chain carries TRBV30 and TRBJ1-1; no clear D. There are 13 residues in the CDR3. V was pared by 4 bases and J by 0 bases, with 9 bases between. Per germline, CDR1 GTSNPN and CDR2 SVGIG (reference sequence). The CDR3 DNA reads TGTGCCTGGACGCCCGGTTTGAACACTGAAGCTTTCTTT. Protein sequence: CAWTPGLNTEAFF. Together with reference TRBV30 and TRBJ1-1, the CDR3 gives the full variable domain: SQTIHQWPATLVQPVGSPLSLECTVEGTSNPNLYWYRQAAGRGLQLLFYSVGIGQISSEVPQNLSASRPQDRQFILSSKKLLLSDSGFYLCAWTPGLNTEAFFGQGTRLTVV.

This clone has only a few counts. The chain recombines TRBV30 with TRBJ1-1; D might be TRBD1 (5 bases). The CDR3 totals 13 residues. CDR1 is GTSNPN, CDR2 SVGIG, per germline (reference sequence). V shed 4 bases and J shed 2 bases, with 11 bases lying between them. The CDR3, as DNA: TGTGCCTGGACTCCACAGGTAAACACTGAAGCTTTCTTT. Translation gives CAWTPQVNTEAFF.

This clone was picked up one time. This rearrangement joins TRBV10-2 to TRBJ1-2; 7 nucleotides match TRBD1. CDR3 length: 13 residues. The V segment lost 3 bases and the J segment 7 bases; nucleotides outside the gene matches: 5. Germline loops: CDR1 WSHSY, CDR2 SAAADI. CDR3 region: CASSDARGVGYTF. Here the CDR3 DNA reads TGCGCCAGCAGTGATGCCAGGGGGGTTGGCTACACCTTC.

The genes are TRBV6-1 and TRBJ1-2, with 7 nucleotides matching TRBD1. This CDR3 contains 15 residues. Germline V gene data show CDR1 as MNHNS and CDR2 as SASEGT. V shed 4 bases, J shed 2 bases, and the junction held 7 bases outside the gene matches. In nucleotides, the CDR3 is TGTGCCAGCAGTGGGCCCCGGACAGGAAACTATGGCTACACCTTC. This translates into CASSGPRTGNYGYTF.

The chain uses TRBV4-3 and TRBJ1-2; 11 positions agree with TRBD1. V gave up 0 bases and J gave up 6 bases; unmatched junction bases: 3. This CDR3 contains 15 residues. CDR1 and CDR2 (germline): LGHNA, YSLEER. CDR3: CASSQEGTGGNGYTF. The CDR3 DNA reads TGCGCCAGCAGCCAAGAAGGGACAGGGGGTAATGGCTACACCTTC.

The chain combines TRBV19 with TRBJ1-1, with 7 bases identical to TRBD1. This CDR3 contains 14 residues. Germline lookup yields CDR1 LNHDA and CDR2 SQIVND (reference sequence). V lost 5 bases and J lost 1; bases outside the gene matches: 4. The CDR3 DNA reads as TGTGCCAGTAGTTACCGGACAGGGAACACTGAAGCTTTCTTT. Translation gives CASSYRTGNTEAFF.

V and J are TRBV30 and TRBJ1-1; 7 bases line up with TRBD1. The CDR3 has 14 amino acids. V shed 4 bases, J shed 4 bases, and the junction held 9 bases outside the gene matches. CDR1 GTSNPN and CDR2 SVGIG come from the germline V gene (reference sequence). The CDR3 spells CAWIPPGQRTEAFF. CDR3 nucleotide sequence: TGTGCCTGGATACCCCCGGGACAGCGCACTGAAGCTTTCTTT.

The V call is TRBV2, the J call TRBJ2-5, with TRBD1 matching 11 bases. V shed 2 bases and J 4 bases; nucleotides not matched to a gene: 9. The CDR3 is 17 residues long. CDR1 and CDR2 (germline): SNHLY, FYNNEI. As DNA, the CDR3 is TGTGCCAGCAGTGAAATGAACCCGGGACAGGGGGGAGAGACCCAGTACTTC. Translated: CASSEMNPGQGGETQYF.

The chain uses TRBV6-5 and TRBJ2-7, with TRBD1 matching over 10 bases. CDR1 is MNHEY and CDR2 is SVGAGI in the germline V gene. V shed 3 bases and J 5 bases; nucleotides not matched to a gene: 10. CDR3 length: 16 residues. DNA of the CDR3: TGTGCCAGCAGTTATGCCCAGGGACAGGGGACGGACGAGCAGTACTTC. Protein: CASSYAQGQGTDEQYF.

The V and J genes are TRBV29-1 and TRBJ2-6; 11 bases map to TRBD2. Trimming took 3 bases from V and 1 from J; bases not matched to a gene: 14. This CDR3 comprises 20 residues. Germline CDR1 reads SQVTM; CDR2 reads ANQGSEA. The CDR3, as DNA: TGCAGCGTTGAGAGTTGGGTAGCGGGGGGGCCAGAGTCTGGGGCCAACGTCCTGACTTTC. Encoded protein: CSVESWVAGGPESGANVLTF.

CDR3: CASTREGASGNTIYF. CDR3 coding DNA: TGCGCCAGCACCCGCGAGGGGGCGTCTGGAAACACCATATATTTT. This chain joins TRBV5-1 and TRBJ1-3, with 7 bases fitting TRBD1. CDR3 size: 15 residues. The V gene's germline CDR1 is SGHRS and CDR2 YFSETQ. J lost 1 base, V lost 6 bases, and 7 bases had no gene match.

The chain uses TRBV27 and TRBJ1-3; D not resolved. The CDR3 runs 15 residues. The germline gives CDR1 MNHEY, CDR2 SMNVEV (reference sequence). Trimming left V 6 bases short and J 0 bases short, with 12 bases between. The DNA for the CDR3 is TGTGCCAGCAGACGAGACTCAATCTCTGGAAACACCATATATTTT. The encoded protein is CASRRDSISGNTIYF.

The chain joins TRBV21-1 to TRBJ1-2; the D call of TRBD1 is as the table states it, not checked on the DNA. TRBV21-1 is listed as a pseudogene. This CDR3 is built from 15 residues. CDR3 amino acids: CASAHTSTENYGYTF. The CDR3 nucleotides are TGTGCCAGCGCCCACACATCGACAGAAAACTATGGCTACACCTTC.

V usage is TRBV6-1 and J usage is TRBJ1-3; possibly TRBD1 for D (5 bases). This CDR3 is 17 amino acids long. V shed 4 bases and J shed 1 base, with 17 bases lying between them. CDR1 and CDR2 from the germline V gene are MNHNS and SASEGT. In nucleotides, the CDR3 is TGTGCCAGCAGTGTATACGACAGTGGAAGATCTGGAAACACCATATATTTT. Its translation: CASSVYDSGRSGNTIYF.

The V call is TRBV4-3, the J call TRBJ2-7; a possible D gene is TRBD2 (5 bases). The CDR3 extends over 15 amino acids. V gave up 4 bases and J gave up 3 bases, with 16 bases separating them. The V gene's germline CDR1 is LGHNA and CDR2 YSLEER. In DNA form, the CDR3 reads TGCGCCAGCAGCCGAGGAGGTGGATGGAGCTACGAGCAGTACTTC. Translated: CASSRGGGWSYEQYF.

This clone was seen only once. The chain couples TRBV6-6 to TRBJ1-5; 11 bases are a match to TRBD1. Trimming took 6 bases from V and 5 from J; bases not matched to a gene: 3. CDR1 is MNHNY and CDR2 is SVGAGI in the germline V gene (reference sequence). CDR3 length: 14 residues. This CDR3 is CASSPDRGHQPQHF. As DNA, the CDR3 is TGTGCCAGCAGCCCGGACAGGGGGCATCAGCCCCAGCATTTT.

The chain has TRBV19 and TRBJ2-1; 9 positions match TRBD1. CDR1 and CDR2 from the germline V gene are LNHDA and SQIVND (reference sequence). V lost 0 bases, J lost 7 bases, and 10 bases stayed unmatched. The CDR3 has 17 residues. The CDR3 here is CASSIDLETGGVNEQFF. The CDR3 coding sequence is TGTGCCAGTAGTATAGATCTTGAGACAGGGGGTGTGAATGAGCAGTTCTTC.

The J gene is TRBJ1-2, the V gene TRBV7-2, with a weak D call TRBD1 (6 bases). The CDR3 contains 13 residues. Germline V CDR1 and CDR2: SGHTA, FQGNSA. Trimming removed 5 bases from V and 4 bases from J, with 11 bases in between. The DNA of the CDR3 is TGTGCCAGCAGCGGAGGACAGCCCTATGGCTACACCTTC. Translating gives CASSGGQPYGYTF.

CDR3 sequence: CASSYRVRDEQYF. In DNA form, the CDR3 reads TGTGCCAGCAGCTACAGGGTCCGGGACGAGCAGTACTTC. This sequence joins TRBV11-3 and TRBJ2-7; possibly TRBD1 for D (6 bases). CDR3 length: 13 amino acids. The V end was cut by 4 bases, the J end by 5 bases, with 12 bases between. Germline CDR1 SGHNT, CDR2 YENEEA.

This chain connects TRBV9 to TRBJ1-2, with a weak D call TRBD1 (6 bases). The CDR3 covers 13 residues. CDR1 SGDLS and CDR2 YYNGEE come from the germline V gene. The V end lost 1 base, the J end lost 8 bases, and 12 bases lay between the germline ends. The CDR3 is CASSVQGNGGYTF. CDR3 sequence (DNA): TGTGCCAGCAGCGTACAGGGGAATGGAGGCTACACCTTC.

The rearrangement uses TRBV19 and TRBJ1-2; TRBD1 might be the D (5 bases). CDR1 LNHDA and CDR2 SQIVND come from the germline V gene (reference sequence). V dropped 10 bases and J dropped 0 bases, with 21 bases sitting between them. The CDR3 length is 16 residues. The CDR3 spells CATRPIQGKTNYGYTF. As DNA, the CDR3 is TGTGCCACCCGTCCGATCCAGGGAAAAACTAACTATGGCTACACCTTC.

The DNA for the CDR3 is TGTGCCAGTAGTATAAACAGGGGTGTTGCAACTAATGAAAAACTGTTTTTT. Translation gives CASSINRGVATNEKLFF. The chain couples TRBV19 to TRBJ1-4, with 7 bases that match TRBD1. The germline gives CDR1 LNHDA, CDR2 SQIVND (reference sequence). J was trimmed by 0 bases and V by 2 bases; bases with no gene match: 6. CDR3 length: 17 residues.

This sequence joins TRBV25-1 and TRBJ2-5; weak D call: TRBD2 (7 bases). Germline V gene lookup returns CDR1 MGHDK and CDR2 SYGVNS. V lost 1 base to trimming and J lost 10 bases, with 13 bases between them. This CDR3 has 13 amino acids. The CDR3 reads CASSEWGGRGQYF. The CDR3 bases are TGTGCCAGCAGTGAATGGGGGGGCCGTGGCCAGTACTTC.

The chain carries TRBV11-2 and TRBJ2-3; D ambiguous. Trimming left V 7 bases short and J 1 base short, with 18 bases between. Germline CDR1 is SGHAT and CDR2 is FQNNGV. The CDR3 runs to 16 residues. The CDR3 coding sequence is TGTGCCAGCATAGACTTGGGTGGGTGGGGCACAGATACGCAGTATTTT. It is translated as CASIDLGGWGTDTQYF.

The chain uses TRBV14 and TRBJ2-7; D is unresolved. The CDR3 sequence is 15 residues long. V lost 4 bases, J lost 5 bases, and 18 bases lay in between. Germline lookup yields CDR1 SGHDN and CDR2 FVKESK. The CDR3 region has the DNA TGTGCCAGCAGCCGCCGTTGGGCCCCCTCGGACGAGCAGTACTTC. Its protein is CASSRRWAPSDEQYF.

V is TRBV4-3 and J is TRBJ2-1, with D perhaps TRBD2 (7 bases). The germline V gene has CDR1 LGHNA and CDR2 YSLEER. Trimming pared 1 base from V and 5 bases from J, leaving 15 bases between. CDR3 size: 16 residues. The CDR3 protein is CASSQVRGGPNNEQFF. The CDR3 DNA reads TGCGCCAGCAGCCAAGTAAGGGGGGGGCCTAACAATGAGCAGTTCTTC.

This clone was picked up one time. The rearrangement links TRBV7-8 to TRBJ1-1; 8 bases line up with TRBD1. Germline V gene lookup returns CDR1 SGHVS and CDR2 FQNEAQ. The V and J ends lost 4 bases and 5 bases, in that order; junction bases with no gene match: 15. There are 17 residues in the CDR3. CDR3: CASSSDFPDRVYTEAFF. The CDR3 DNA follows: TGTGCCAGCAGCTCCGACTTCCCGGACAGGGTGTATACTGAAGCTTTCTTT.

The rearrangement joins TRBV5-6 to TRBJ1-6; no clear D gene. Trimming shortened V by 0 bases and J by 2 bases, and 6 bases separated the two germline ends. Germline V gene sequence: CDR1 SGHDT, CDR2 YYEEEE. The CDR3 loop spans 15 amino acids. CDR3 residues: CASSLVSAYNSPLHF. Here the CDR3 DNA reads TGTGCCAGCAGCTTGGTCAGCGCCTATAATTCACCCCTCCACTTT.

The DNA of the CDR3 is TGTGCCAGCAGCTTAGGCGGATACAATCAGCCCCAGCATTTT. This gives the protein CASSLGGYNQPQHF. The J gene is TRBJ1-5, the V gene TRBV7-2; D call uncertain. Germline values: CDR1 SGHTA, CDR2 FQGNSA. There are 14 residues in the CDR3. Trimming stripped 1 base from V and 3 bases from J, with 7 bases between.